This TCR beta chain originates from a study of T cell responses to AZD1222 COVID-19 vaccine. Regarding this clone: Its antigen is as yet unknown.

Repertoires were generated with immunoSEQ multiplex PCR, while TCRdb's copy carries only in-frame clones and drops some. This table has 150,000 or so clones, more than 75% appearing once. Study-wide results and caveats: Spike-specific TCR breadth and depth went up after people got two AZD1222 doses. Mostly white British, mostly female donors; authors suggested clonal diversity may be underestimated. Baseline serology detected seropositivity in only six AZD1222 recipients. Repertoire sampling occurred only after the peak T cell response.

The sequencing here drew on peripheral blood, taken 28 days after the second AZD1222 dose. The clonotype was recovered from an adult who received the AZD1222 COVID-19 vaccine.

The CDR3 loop is CASSLYRGPKPNIQYF. The CDR3 bases are TGTGCCAGCAGCTTATACAGGGGGCCGAAGCCGAACATTCAGTACTTC. The J gene is TRBJ2-4, the V gene TRBV7-8; 9 nucleotides agree with TRBD1. Germline V gene data show CDR1 as SGHVS and CDR2 as FQNEAQ. V shed 2 bases, J shed 7 bases, and the junction held 9 bases outside the gene matches. There are 16 residues in the CDR3.